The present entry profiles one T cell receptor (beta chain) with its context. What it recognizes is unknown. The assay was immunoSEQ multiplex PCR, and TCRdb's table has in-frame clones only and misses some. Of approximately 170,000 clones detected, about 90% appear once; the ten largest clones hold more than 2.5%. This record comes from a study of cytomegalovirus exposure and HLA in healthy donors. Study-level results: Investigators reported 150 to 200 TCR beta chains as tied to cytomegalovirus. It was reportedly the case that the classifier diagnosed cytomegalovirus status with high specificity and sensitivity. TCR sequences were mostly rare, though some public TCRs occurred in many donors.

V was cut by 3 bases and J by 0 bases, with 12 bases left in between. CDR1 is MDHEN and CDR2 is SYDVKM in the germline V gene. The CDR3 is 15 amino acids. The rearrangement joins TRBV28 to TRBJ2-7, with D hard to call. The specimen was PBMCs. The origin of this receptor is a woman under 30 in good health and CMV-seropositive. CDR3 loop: CASSLPPGSSYEQYF. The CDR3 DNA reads TGTGCCAGCAGTTTGCCCCCAGGATCCTCCTACGAGCAGTACTTC.